This TCR beta chain was documented in a study of response to subunit inactivated influenza vaccine. Per germline, CDR1 SGHKS and CDR2 YYEKEE (reference sequence). The V gene end was trimmed by 3 bases and the J gene end by 15 bases; junction bases not matched to a gene: 6. The CDR3 totals 12 residues. Study outcomes and limitations: Seasonal influenza vaccination, on each occasion, was suggested by the authors to recruit few new T cells.

Each CDR3 protein gets one entry after TCRdb re-called the RT-PCR reads with MiXCR. Of 530,000 or so distinct CDR3 sequences listed, approximately 12% were seen once; the top ten hold 10%. This clonotype occurred many times. What it binds is unknown. Sequencing used PBMCs from blood, obtained on the day of vaccination. The rearrangement joins TRBV5-5 to TRBJ2-1; the match to TRBD2 covers 10 bases. This TCR came from a man aged 45 to 65 who received an inactivated influenza vaccine. In DNA, the CDR3 is TGTGCCAGCAGCTCCTTAGCGGGAGGACGGTTCTTC. Its translation: CASSSLAGGRFF.